The rows below give T cell receptor beta chains drawn from one sample of a study of cytomegalovirus exposure and HLA in healthy donors. Sequencing used immunoSEQ multiplex PCR; TCRdb keeps in-frame clones, though not all of them. The table records 150,000 to 200,000 clones, around 80% of them present only once. The sequenced sample was PBMCs. These receptors were collected from a woman aged 40 to 50 in good health and CMV-seronegative. The CDR3 runs from the conserved cysteine through the conserved F or W. The D gene is left open where the match is weak. Size tells how often a clone was seen (once, few, many) or the class of an expanded clone, and some rows leave it out.

J: TRBJ2-5; D: TRBD2; V: TRBV4-1; size: -; DNA: TGCGCCAGCAGCCAAGCGCAGCGGGGCCACCAAGAGACCCAGTACTTC; CDR3: CASSQAQRGHQETQYF
J: TRBJ2-7; D: -; V: TRBV4-1; size: -; DNA: TGCGCCAGCAGCCAAGATCGATCTAGCGCGTTCTATGAGCAGTACTTC; CDR3: CASSQDRSSAFYEQYF
J: TRBJ2-2; D: TRBD2; V: TRBV11-1; size: -; DNA: TGTGCCAGCAGCTCCGGGACTAGCGGGAACACCGGGGAGCTGTTTTTT; CDR3: CASSSGTSGNTGELFF
J: TRBJ2-3; D: -; V: TRBV4-3; size: -; DNA: TGCGCCAGCAGCCAACAGTCCCAGAGCGCAGATACGCAGTATTTT; CDR3: CASSQQSQSADTQYF
J: TRBJ2-7; D: -; V: TRBV19; size: -; DNA: TGTGCCAGTAGTATAAACTCCGGGGTCTCCTACGAGCAGTACTTC; CDR3: CASSINSGVSYEQYF
J: TRBJ1-6; D: TRBD1; V: TRBV5-5; size: once; DNA: TGTGCCAGCAGACGGGGACAGACATCGAATTCACCCCTCCACTTT; CDR3: CASRRGQTSNSPLHF
J: TRBJ2-3; D: -; V: TRBV5-4; size: -; DNA: TGTGCCAGCAGCTTGCCCAGAATCTCGGATACGCAGTATTTT; CDR3: CASSLPRISDTQYF
J: TRBJ2-7; D: -; V: TRBV11-2; size: -; DNA: TGTGCCAGCAGCTTGCTATCCGGGGGTGGCGAGCAGTACTTC; CDR3: CASSLLSGGGEQYF
J: TRBJ1-2; D: TRBD1; V: TRBV6-6; size: -; DNA: TGTGCCAGCAGTTACTCCGGGACAGTCAACTATGGCTACACCTTC; CDR3: CASSYSGTVNYGYTF
J: TRBJ1-5; D: TRBD1; V: TRBV28; size: -; DNA: TGTGCCAGCAGTTTTGGTTCGGGACAGGGAAGTATATACAATCAGCCCCGGCATTTT; CDR3: CASSFGSGQGSIYNQPRHF
J: TRBJ1-1; D: -; V: TRBV27; size: -; DNA: TGTGCCAGCAGCAACAGCCTGAACACTGAAGCTTTCTTT; CDR3: CASSNSLNTEAFF
J: TRBJ2-1; D: TRBD1; V: TRBV6-5; size: -; DNA: TGTGCCAGCAGACGACAGGGCCCTCACAATGAGCAGTTCTTC; CDR3: CASRRQGPHNEQFF
J: TRBJ2-5; D: -; V: TRBV20-1; size: once; DNA: TGCAGTGCTCGGGGACAAGAGACCCAGTACTTC; CDR3: CSARGQETQYF
J: TRBJ2-5; D: TRBD1; V: TRBV6-6; size: few; DNA: TGTGCCAGCAGGCCGGGACAGGGATCGGAGACCCAGTACTTC; CDR3: CASRPGQGSETQYF
J: TRBJ1-4; D: -; V: TRBV9; size: -; DNA: TGTGCCAGCAGCGACGGGGGAGGGGTGAAACTGTTTTTT; CDR3: CASSDGGGVKLFF
J: TRBJ1-1; D: -; V: TRBV27; size: -; DNA: TGTGCCAGCACCGCCCGCGGGGCCCGGAACACTGAAGCTTTCTTT; CDR3: CASTARGARNTEAFF
J: TRBJ2-1; D: -; V: TRBV9; size: -; DNA: TGTGCCAGCAGCGTGACAGGAACCTACAATGAGCAGTTCTTC; CDR3: CASSVTGTYNEQFF
J: TRBJ2-1; D: TRBD1; V: TRBV4-3; size: few; DNA: TGCGCCAGCAGCCGACAGGGTTTCAATGAGCAGTTCTTC; CDR3: CASSRQGFNEQFF
J: TRBJ2-5; D: TRBD2; V: TRBV9; size: -; DNA: TGTGCCAGCAGTGCCGCCGGACTAGCGGGAGGGGAGACCCAGTACTTC; CDR3: CASSAAGLAGGETQYF
J: TRBJ2-7; D: TRBD2; V: TRBV6-6; size: -; DNA: TGTGCCAGCAATTATGAGCGGGGCACCTACGAGCAGTACTTC; CDR3: CASNYERGTYEQYF
J: TRBJ1-4; D: TRBD1; V: TRBV30; size: -; DNA: TGTGCCTGGAGTCCGGACAGGGGGCTTTATGAAAAACTGTTTTTT; CDR3: CAWSPDRGLYEKLFF
J: TRBJ2-3; D: TRBD2; V: TRBV28; size: -; DNA: TGTGCCAGCAGTTCGGTCGGGAGGAACACAGATACGCAGTATTTT; CDR3: CASSSVGRNTDTQYF
J: TRBJ1-3; D: -; V: TRBV19; size: -; DNA: TGTGCCAGTAGTATCAGTCGTGGGCCTGGAAACACCATATATTTT; CDR3: CASSISRGPGNTIYF
J: TRBJ2-5; D: -; V: TRBV9; size: once; DNA: TGTGCCAGCAGCCCCGAGGGAGGTGCCCAAGAGACCCAGTACTTC; CDR3: CASSPEGGAQETQYF
J: TRBJ2-7; D: -; V: TRBV27; size: few; DNA: TGTGCCAGCAGGGACTTCCACTTAGGTGAGCAGTACTTC; CDR3: CASRDFHLGEQYF
J: TRBJ2-1; D: TRBD2; V: TRBV4-3; size: -; DNA: TGCGCCAGCAGCCAAGATGGCGGGGGGCTTCTCTCGTATGAGCAGTTCTTC; CDR3: CASSQDGGGLLSYEQFF
J: TRBJ2-7; D: TRBD1; V: TRBV19; size: -; DNA: TGTGCCAGTACGAATCCCTGGGACAGCACCTACGAGCAGTACTTC; CDR3: CASTNPWDSTYEQYF
J: TRBJ1-1; D: TRBD1; V: TRBV5-1; size: -; DNA: TGCGCCAGCAGCTTGGCGCAGACAGGGGGCATCGGACGAGCTTTCTTT; CDR3: CASSLAQTGGIGRAFF
J: TRBJ2-1; D: TRBD1; V: TRBV12-5; size: -; DNA: TGTGCTAGTGGTTCTATAGTCAACAGGGGGGCCTACAATGAGCAGTTCTTC; CDR3: CASGSIVNRGAYNEQFF
J: TRBJ1-2; D: -; V: TRBV11-2; size: -; DNA: TGTGCCAGCAGCTTAGGAGGTAACAGGGTGAGGAGCTATGGCTACACCTTC; CDR3: CASSLGGNRVRSYGYTF
J: TRBJ2-2; D: -; V: TRBV21-1; size: -; DNA: TGTGCCAGCAGCAAGACAGGGTTGGCCACCGGGGAGCTGTTTTTT; CDR3: CASSKTGLATGELFF
J: TRBJ2-7; D: TRBD1; V: TRBV5-4; size: -; DNA: TGTGCCAGCAGCCAGGGGGTCGAGCAGTACTTC; CDR3: CASSQGVEQYF
J: TRBJ2-7; D: TRBD1; V: TRBV5-6; size: once; DNA: TGTGCCAGCAGCCCAGGGGGGACAGGTGGAGTTCTCCACGAGCAGTACTTC; CDR3: CASSPGGTGGVLHEQYF
J: TRBJ2-5; D: TRBD2; V: TRBV6-1; size: -; DNA: TGTGCCAGCACCGCGGGCGGGGGGCAGACCCAGTACTTC; CDR3: CASTAGGGQTQYF
J: TRBJ1-2; D: TRBD1; V: TRBV19; size: -; DNA: TGTGCCAGTACCCCAGGACAGGGGTACCACTATGGCTACACCTTC; CDR3: CASTPGQGYHYGYTF
J: TRBJ2-7; D: -; V: TRBV28; size: -; DNA: TGTGCCAGCAGCCCAAACAGGGTCGAGCAGTACTTC; CDR3: CASSPNRVEQYF
J: TRBJ2-1; D: TRBD1; V: TRBV5-8; size: -; DNA: TGTGCCAGCAGCAAAGGACAGGGGTTGAGGGAGCAGTTCTTC; CDR3: CASSKGQGLREQFF
J: TRBJ2-3; D: -; V: TRBV7-3; size: -; DNA: TGTGCCAGCAGCTCGCAAGTGGGGGCCAGGGATACGCAGTATTTT; CDR3: CASSSQVGARDTQYF
J: TRBJ1-1; D: -; V: TRBV7-8; size: -; DNA: TGTGCCAGCAGCTTCAGGGCCACTGAAGCTTTCTTT; CDR3: CASSFRATEAFF
J: TRBJ2-7; D: TRBD2; V: TRBV10-2; size: once; DNA: TGCGCCAGCAGAGCCGATGAGCGGGGGGTAGAATCCTACGAGCAGTACTTC; CDR3: CASRADERGVESYEQYF